The 8 T cell receptor beta chains reported below all come from one sample, sequenced in a study of glioma-infiltrating T cells. Amplification of TCR alpha and beta CDR3 regions from RNA used iRepertoire nested multiplex PCR. One entry per CDR3 protein, called by TCRdb with MiXCR from the multiplex PCR reads. The data show some 99,000 distinct CDR3 sequences, less than 30% seen once. Material: glioma tissue, nonneoplastic brain tissue, or PBMCs (not recorded which). Every receptor here comes from a human donor with low-grade glioma or glioblastoma, undergoing nonglioma brain surgery, or in good health (not recorded which).

This clonotype was observed at least ten times. The gene calls are TRBV7-9 and TRBJ2-7; the D gene could be TRBD1 or TRBD2 (6 bases each). Germline V gene lookup returns CDR1 SEHNR and CDR2 FQNEAQ (reference sequence). Trimming shortened V by 7 bases and J by 5 bases, and 18 bases separated the two germline ends. This CDR3 comprises 14 residues. The CDR3 loop is CASTIKGGRDEQYF. CDR3 in DNA: TGTGCCAGCACCATAAAAGGGGGGCGCGACGAGCAGTACTTC. Looking up the rest from reference TRBV7-9 and TRBJ2-7 gives the full variable domain: DTGVSQNPRHKITKRGQNVTFRCDPISEHNRLYWYRQTLGQGPEFLTYFQNEAQLEKSRLLSDRFSAERPKGSFSTLEIQRTEQGDSAMYLCASTIKGGRDEQYFGPGTRLTVT.

The V call is TRBV19, the J call TRBJ2-5; D gene ambiguous. The V gene lost 2 bases and the J gene lost 0 bases, with 10 bases spanning the gap. The length of the CDR3 is 15 residues. Germline V gene sequence: CDR1 LNHDA, CDR2 SQIVND (reference sequence). The DNA of the CDR3 is TGTGCCAGTAGTATAAGGGAATGGTACCAAGAGACCCAGTACTTC. This codes for CASSIREWYQETQYF.

This clonotype was seen at least ten times. The V and J genes are TRBV7-2 and TRBJ2-3; D might be TRBD2 (6 bases). Germline CDR1 reads SGHTA; CDR2 reads FQGNSA. V gave up 1 base and J gave up 1 base, with 9 bases separating them. CDR3 length equals 15 residues. The CDR3 sequence is CASSLGASGTDTQYF. The CDR3 DNA sequence: TGTGCCAGCAGCTTAGGGGCTAGCGGCACAGATACGCAGTATTTT.

This clonotype was recorded a few times. The rearrangement uses TRBV14 and TRBJ2-7; D perhaps matches TRBD2 (6 bases). The CDR3 is 16 residues long. The germline gives CDR1 SGHDN, CDR2 FVKESK. With 6 bases removed from V and 0 bases from J, the gap between germline ends came to 18 bases. The chain's CDR3 is CASSGEPGTYSYEQYF. In DNA, the CDR3 is TGTGCCAGCAGTGGGGAGCCCGGGACTTACTCCTACGAGCAGTACTTC.

The chain recombines TRBV29-1 with TRBJ1-3; TRBD1 is a possible D gene (6 bases). V was clipped by 6 bases and J by 0 bases, with 12 bases between them. CDR1 is SQVTM and CDR2 is ANQGSEA in the germline V gene. The CDR3 runs to 14 residues. The CDR3, as DNA: TGCAGCGTCCAGGGGAGTCTCTCTGGAAACACCATATATTTT. Amino acids: CSVQGSLSGNTIYF.

In this sample, this clonotype turned up many times. The rearrangement joins TRBV6-5 to TRBJ2-1; 14 bases match TRBD2. Germline-derived CDR1 and CDR2 are MNHEY and SVGAGI. V dropped 2 bases and J dropped 0; count of bases not matched to a gene: 12. This CDR3 contains 21 residues. The CDR3 spells CASSYHPTGTSGGRSYNEQFF. The CDR3 nucleotides are TGTGCCAGCAGTTACCACCCAACCGGGACTAGCGGGGGTCGCTCCTACAATGAGCAGTTCTTC.

At least ten counts were recorded for this clonotype. The genes are TRBV7-2 and TRBJ1-5; weak D call: TRBD1 (5 bases). CDR1 and CDR2 (germline): SGHTA, FQGNSA. CDR3 length: 13 residues. The CDR3 loop is CASGQGSNQPQHF. CDR3 bases: TGTGCGTCGGGGCAGGGTAGCAATCAGCCCCAGCATTTT.

This clonotype was recorded at least ten times. The J gene is TRBJ1-5, the V gene TRBV6-1; maybe TRBD1 (6 bases). The CDR3 length is 16 residues. V was pared by 8 bases and J by 1 base, with 18 bases between. Germline V gives CDR1 MNHNS, CDR2 SASEGT. The DNA of the CDR3 is TGTGCCAGCTCTACGGCCGCAGGGGCAAGCAATCAGCCCCAGCATTTT. Its protein is CASSTAAGASNQPQHF.